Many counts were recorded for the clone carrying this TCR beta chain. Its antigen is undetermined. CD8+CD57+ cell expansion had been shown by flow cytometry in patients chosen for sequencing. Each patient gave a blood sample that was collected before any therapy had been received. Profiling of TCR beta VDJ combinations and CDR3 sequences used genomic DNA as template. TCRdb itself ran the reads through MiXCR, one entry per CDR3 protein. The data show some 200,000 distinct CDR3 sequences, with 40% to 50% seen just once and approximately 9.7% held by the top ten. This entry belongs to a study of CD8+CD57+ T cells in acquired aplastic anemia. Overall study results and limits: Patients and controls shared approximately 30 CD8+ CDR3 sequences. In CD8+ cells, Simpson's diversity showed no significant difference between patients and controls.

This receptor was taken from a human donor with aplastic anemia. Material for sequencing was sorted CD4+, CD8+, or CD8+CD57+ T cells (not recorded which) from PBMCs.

CDR3 nucleotide sequence: TGCAGTGCTAGTCGGCGGGACAGGGGCGCTGAAGCTTTCTTT. It encodes CSASRRDRGAEAFF. This chain uses TRBV20-1 with TRBJ1-1, with 10 bases matching TRBD1. V gave up 3 bases and J gave up 6 bases; unmatched junction bases: 7. CDR1 and CDR2 (germline): DFQATT, SNEGSKA (reference sequence). This CDR3 is built from 14 residues.